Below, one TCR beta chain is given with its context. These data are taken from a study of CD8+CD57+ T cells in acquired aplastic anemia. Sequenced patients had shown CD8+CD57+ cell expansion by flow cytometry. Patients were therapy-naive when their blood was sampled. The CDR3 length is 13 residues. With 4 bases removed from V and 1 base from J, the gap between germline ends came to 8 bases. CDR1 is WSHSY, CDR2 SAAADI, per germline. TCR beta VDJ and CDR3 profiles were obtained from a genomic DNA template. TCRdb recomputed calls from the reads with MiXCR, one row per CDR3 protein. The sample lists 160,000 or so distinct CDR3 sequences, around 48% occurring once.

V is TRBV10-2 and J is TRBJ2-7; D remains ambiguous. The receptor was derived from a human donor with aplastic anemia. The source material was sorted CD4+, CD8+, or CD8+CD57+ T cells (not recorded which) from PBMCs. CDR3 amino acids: CASSATASYEQYF. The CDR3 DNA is TGCGCCAGCAGTGCCACAGCGTCCTACGAGCAGTACTTC.